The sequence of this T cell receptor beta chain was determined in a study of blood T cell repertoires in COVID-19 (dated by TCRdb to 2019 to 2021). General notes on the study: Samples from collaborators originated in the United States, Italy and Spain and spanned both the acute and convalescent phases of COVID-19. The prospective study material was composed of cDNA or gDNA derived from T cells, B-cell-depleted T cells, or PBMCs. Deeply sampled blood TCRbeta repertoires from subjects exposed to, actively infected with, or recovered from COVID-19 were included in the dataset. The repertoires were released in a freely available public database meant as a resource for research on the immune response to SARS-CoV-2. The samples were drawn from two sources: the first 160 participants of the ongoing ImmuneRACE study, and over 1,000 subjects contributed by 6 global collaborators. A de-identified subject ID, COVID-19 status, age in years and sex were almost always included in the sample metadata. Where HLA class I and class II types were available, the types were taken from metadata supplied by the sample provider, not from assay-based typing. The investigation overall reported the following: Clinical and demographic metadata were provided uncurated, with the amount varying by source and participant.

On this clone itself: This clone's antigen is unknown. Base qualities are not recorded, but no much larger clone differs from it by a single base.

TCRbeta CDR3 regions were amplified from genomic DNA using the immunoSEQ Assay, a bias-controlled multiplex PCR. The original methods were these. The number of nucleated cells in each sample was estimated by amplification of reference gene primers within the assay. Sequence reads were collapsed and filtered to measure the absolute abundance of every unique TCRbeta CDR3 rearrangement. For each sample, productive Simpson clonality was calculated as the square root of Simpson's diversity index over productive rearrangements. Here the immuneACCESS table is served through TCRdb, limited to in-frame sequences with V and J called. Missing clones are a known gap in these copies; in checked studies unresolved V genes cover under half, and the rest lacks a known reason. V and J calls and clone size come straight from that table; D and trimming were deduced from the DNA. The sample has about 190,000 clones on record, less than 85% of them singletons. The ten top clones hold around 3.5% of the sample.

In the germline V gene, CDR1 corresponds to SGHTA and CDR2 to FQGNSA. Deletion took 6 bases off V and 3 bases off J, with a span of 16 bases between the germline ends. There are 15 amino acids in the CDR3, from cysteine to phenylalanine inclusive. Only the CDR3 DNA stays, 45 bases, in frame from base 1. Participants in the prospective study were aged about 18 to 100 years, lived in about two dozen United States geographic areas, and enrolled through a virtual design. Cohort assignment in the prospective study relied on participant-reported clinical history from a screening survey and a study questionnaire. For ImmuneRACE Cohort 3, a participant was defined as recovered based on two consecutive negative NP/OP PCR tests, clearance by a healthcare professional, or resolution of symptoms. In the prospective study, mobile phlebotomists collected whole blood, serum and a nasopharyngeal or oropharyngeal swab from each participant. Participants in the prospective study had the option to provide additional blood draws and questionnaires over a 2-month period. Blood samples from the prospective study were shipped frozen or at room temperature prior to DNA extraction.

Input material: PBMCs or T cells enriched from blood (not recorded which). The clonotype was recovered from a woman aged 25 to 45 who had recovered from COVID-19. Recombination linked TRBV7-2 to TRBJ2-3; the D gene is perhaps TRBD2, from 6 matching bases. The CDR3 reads CASRGTPVKTDTQYF. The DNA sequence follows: TGTGCCAGCAGAGGGACTCCCGTCAAAACAGATACGCAGTATTTT.